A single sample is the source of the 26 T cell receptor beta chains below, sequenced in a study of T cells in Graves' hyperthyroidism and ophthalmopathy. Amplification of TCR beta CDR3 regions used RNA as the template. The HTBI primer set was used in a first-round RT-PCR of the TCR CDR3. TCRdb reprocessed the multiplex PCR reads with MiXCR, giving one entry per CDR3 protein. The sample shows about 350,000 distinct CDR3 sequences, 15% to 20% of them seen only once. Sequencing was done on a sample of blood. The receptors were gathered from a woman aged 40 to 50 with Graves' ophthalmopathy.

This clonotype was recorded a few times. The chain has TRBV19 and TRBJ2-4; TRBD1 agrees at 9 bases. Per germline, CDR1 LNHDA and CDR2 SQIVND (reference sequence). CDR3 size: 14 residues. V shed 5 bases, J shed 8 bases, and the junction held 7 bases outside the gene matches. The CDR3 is CASSAQQGAYIQYF. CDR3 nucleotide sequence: TGTGCCAGTAGTGCCCAACAGGGGGCATACATTCAGTACTTC.

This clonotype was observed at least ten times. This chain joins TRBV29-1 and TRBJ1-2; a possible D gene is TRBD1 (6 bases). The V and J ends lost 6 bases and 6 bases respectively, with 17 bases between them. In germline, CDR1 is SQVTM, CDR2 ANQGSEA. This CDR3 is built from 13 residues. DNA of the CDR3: TGCAGCGTCACGAACTCCAGGGGCGATGGCTACACCTTC. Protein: CSVTNSRGDGYTF.

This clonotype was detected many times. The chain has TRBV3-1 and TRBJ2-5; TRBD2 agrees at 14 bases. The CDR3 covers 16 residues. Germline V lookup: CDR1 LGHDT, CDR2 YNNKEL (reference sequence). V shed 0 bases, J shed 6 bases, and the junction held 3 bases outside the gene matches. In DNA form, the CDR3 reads TGTGCCAGCAGCCAAGATGGACTAGCGGGAGGAAAGACCCAGTACTTC. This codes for CASSQDGLAGGKTQYF.

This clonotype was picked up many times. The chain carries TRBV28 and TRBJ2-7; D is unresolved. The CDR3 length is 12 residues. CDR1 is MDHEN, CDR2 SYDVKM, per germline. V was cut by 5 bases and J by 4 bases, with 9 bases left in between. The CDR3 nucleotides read TGTGCCAGCAGTACACCAACTTACGAGCAGTACTTC. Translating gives CASSTPTYEQYF.

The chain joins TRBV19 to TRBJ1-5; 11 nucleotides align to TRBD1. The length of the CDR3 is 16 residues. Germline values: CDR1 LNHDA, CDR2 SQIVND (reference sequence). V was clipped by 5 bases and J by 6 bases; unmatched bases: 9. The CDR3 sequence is CASSVPGTGGFQPQHF. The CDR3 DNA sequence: TGTGCCAGTAGTGTTCCCGGGACAGGGGGTTTTCAGCCCCAGCATTTT.

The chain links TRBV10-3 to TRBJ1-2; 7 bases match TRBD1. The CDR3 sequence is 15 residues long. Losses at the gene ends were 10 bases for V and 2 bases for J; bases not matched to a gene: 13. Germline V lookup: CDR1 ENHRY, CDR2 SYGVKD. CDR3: CATIPTGTVNYGYTF. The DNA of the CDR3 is TGTGCCACAATACCTACAGGGACAGTAAACTATGGCTACACCTTC.

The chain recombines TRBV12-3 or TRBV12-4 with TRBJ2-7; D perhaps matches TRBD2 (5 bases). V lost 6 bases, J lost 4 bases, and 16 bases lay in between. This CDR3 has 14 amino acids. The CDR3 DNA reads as TGTGCCAGCAGCACGCCGGGAAAAGGTTACGAGCAGTACTTC. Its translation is CASSTPGKGYEQYF.

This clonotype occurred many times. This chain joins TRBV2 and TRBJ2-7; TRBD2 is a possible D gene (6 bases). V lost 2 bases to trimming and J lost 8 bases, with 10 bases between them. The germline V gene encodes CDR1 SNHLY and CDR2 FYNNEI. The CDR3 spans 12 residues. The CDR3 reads CASSENGGQQYF. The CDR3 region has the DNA TGTGCCAGCAGTGAAAACGGGGGACAGCAGTACTTC.

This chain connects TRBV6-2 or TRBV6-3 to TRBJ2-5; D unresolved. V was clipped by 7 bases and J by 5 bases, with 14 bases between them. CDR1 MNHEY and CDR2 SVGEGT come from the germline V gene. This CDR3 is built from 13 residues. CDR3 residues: CASMAAGLETQYF. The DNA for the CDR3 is TGTGCCAGCATGGCAGCCGGCCTCGAGACCCAGTACTTC.

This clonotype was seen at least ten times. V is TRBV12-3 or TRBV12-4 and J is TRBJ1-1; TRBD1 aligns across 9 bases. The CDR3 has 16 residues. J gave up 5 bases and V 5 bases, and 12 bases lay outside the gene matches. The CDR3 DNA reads TGTGCCAGCAGTGTCCCGGGACAGGGAAGGAAAACTGAAGCTTTCTTT. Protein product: CASSVPGQGRKTEAFF.

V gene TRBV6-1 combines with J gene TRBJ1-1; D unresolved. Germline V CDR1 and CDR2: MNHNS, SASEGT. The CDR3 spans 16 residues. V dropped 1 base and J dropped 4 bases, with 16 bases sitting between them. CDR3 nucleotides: TGTGCCAGCAGTGAAGGCTGGGCGGAGATAGGCACTGAAGCTTTCTTT. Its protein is CASSEGWAEIGTEAFF.

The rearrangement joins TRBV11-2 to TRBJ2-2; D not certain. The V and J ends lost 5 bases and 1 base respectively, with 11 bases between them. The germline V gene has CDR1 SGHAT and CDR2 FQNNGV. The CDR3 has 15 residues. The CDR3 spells CASSPSKKNTGELFF. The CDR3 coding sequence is TGTGCCAGCAGCCCATCAAAGAAGAACACCGGGGAGCTGTTTTTT. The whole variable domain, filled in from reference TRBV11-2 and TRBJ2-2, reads EAGVAQSPRYKIIEKRQSVAFWCNPISGHATLYWYQQILGQGPKLLIQFQNNGVVDDSQLPKDRFSAERLKGVDSTLKIQPAKLEDSAVYLCASSPSKKNTGELFFGEGSRLTVL.

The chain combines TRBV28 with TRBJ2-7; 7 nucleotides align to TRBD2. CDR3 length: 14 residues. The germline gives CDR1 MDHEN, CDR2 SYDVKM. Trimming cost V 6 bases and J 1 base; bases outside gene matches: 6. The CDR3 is CASSGGGGSYEQYF. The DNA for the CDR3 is TGTGCCAGCAGCGGTGGCGGGGGATCCTACGAGCAGTACTTC.

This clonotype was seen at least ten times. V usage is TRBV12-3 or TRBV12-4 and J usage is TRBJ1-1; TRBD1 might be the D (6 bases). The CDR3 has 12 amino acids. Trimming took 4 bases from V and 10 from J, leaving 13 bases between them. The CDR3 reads CASSSETGSAFF. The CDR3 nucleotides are TGTGCCAGCAGTTCCGAGACAGGCTCAGCTTTCTTT.

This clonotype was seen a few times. The CDR3 sequence is CASSRGDSRKTQYF. CDR3 sequence (DNA): TGTGCCAGCAGCCGAGGGGACTCCCGAAAGACCCAGTACTTC. The genes are TRBV6-1 and TRBJ2-5, with a possible D match to TRBD2 (6 bases). Trimming removed 6 bases from V and 6 bases from J, with 17 bases in between. Germline V gene data show CDR1 as MNHNS and CDR2 as SASEGT. This CDR3 has 14 amino acids.

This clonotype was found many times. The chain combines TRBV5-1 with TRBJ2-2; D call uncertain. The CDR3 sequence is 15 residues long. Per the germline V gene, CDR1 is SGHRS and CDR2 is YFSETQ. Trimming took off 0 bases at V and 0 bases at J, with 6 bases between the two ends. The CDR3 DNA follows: TGCGCCAGCAGCTTGGAGCCAGCGAACACCGGGGAGCTGTTTTTT. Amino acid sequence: CASSLEPANTGELFF.

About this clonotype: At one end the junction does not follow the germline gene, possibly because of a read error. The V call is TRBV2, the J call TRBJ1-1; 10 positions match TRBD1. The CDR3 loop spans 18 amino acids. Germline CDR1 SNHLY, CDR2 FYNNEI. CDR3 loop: CASSTFGQGVGKNTEASF. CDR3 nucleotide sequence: TGTGCCAGCAGCACCTTCGGACAGGGGGTAGGAAAGAACACTGAAGCTTCCTTT.

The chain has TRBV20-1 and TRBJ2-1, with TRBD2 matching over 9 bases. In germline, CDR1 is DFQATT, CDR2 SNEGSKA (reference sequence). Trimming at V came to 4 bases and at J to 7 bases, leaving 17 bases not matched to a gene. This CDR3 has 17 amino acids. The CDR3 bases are TGCAGTGCTACTCCTCTAGGGGCGGGAGGGAAATTTAATGAGCAGTTCTTC. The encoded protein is CSATPLGAGGKFNEQFF.

CDR3 DNA sequence: TGTGCCAGCAGCCTTGACAGGCTAAAGGAGTACTTC. This translates into CASSLDRLKEYF. The J gene is TRBJ2-7, the V gene TRBV6-1, with a possible D match to TRBD1 (6 bases). Trimming took off 6 bases at V and 11 bases at J, with 17 bases between the two ends. The CDR3 runs to 12 residues. Germline assignment: CDR1 MNHNS and CDR2 SASEGT.

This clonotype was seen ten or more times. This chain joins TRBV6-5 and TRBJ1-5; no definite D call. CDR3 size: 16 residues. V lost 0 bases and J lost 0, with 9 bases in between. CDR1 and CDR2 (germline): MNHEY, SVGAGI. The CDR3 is CASSYSSVYSNQPQHF. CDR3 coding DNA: TGTGCCAGCAGTTACTCGTCGGTGTATAGCAATCAGCCCCAGCATTTT.

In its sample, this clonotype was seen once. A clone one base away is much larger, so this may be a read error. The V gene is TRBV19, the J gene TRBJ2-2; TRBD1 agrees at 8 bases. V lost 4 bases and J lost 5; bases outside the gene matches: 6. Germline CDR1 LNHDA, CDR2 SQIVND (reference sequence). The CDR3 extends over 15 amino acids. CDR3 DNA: TGTGCCAGTAGTAACCGGGACAGGCCTACCGGGGAGCTGTTTTTT. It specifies CASSNRDRPTGELFF.

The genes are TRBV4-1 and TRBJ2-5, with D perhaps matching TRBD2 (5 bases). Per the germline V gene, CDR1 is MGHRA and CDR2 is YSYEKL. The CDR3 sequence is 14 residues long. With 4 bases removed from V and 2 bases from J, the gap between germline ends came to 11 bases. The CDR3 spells CASSRIGGQETQYF. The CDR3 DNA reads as TGCGCCAGCAGCCGGATAGGCGGGCAAGAGACCCAGTACTTC.

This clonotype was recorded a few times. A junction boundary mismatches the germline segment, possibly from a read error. The CDR3 here is CAGSPGYRVPNTGELFF. CDR3 coding DNA: TGTGCCGGCAGCCCTGGGTACCGCGTGCCAAACACCGGGGAGCTGTTTTTT. This rearrangement joins TRBV3-1 to TRBJ2-2; D gene uncertain. CDR3 size: 17 residues. From germline, CDR1 is LGHDT and CDR2 YNNKEL (reference sequence).

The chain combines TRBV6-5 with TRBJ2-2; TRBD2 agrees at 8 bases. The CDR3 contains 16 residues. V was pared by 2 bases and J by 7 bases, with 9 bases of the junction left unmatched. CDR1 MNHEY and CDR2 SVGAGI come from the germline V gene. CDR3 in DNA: TGTGCCAGCAGTTACCGGTTAGCGGGAATTAGCGGGGAGCTGTTTTTT. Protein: CASSYRLAGISGELFF.

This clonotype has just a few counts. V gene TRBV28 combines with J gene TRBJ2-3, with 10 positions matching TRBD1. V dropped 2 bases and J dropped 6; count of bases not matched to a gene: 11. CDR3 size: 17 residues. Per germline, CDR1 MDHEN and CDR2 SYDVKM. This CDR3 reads CASSLGFRDRGRDTQYF. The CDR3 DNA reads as TGTGCCAGCAGTTTAGGATTCCGGGACAGGGGAAGGGATACGCAGTATTTT. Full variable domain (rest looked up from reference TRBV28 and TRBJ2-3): DVKVTQSSRYLVKRTGEKVFLECVQDMDHENMFWYRQDPGLGLRLIYFSYDVKMKEKGDIPEGYSVSREKKERFSLILESASTNQTSMYLCASSLGFRDRGRDTQYFGPGTRLTVL.

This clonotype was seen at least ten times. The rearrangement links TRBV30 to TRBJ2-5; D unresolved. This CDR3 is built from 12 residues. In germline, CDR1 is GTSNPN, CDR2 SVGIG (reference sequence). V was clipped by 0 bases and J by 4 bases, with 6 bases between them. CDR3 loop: CAWSVLRETQYF. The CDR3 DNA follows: TGTGCCTGGAGTGTACTACGAGAGACCCAGTACTTC.